The rows below give T cell receptor beta chains drawn from one sample of a study of human T cells and chemical hapten exposure. TCRdb reprocessed the RACE reads with MiXCR, giving one entry per CDR3 protein. Seen here are fewer than 100,000 distinct CDR3 sequences, approximately 12% observed once, and the top ten hold 3.5% to 4.5%. The source material was whole blood, sampled in connection with sensitization to the hapten diphenylcyclopropenone (DPC). Receptors originate from a woman between 55 and 75 years old with alopecia areata. Some clones in this sample may be carry-over from other donors' samples. The CDR3 runs from the conserved cysteine through the conserved F or W. The order of the fields is D gene, clone size, V gene, J gene, CDR3 protein, CDR3 DNA. D genes are given only for firm matches. Only some rows state a clone size, as once, few, many or a class for expanded clones.

d_gene: TRBD2; abundance: .; v_gene: TRBV6-6; j_gene: TRBJ2-7; CDR3aa: CASSYLGDRLAAYEQYF; CDR3nt: TGTGCCAGCAGTTATCTGGGGGACAGACTAGCGGCCTACGAGCAGTACTTC
d_gene: .; abundance: .; v_gene: TRBV28; j_gene: TRBJ2-7; CDR3aa: CASTRQPKVEQYF; CDR3nt: TGTGCCAGCACTCGACAGCCGAAGGTCGAGCAGTACTTC
d_gene: TRBD1; abundance: many; v_gene: TRBV18; j_gene: TRBJ2-3; CDR3aa: CASSPPMGQEYTDTQYF; CDR3nt: TGTGCCAGCTCACCACCGATGGGACAGGAATACACAGATACGCAGTATTTT
d_gene: .; abundance: few; v_gene: TRBV27; j_gene: TRBJ2-2; CDR3aa: CASRFGSGGELFF; CDR3nt: TGTGCCAGCAGATTTGGCTCGGGAGGGGAGCTGTTTTTT
d_gene: .; abundance: few; v_gene: TRBV7-9; j_gene: TRBJ1-4; CDR3aa: CASSADRSRRRKLFF; CDR3nt: TGTGCCAGCAGCGCCGACAGGTCTCGACGACGAAAACTGTTTTTT
d_gene: .; abundance: many; v_gene: TRBV3-1; j_gene: TRBJ1-2; CDR3aa: CASSPRGTPNYGYTF; CDR3nt: TGTGCCAGCTCCCCGCGGGGTACCCCTAACTATGGCTACACCTTC
d_gene: TRBD2; abundance: medium-sized; v_gene: TRBV20-1; j_gene: TRBJ2-7; CDR3aa: CSAGGLASVEQYF; CDR3nt: TGCAGTGCTGGGGGACTAGCTTCCGTCGAGCAGTACTTC
d_gene: .; abundance: few; v_gene: TRBV3-1; j_gene: TRBJ1-1; CDR3aa: CASTQTMNTEAFF; CDR3nt: TGTGCCAGCACACAAACCATGAACACTGAAGCTTTCTTT
d_gene: TRBD1; abundance: many; v_gene: TRBV7-9; j_gene: TRBJ2-1; CDR3aa: CASSPDRGTYNEQFF; CDR3nt: TGTGCCAGCAGCCCTGACAGGGGAACCTACAATGAGCAGTTCTTC
d_gene: .; abundance: many; v_gene: TRBV27; j_gene: TRBJ2-1; CDR3aa: CASSFGGSDNEQFF; CDR3nt: TGTGCCAGCAGTTTCGGGGGATCCGACAATGAGCAGTTCTTC
d_gene: TRBD1; abundance: many; v_gene: TRBV2; j_gene: TRBJ2-7; CDR3aa: CASSPRDRLNYEQYF; CDR3nt: TGTGCCAGCAGTCCGAGGGACAGACTAAACTACGAGCAGTACTTC
d_gene: TRBD1; abundance: .; v_gene: TRBV20-1; j_gene: TRBJ2-1; CDR3aa: CSAGTGGAYNEQFF; CDR3nt: TGCAGTGCCGGAACAGGGGGCGCCTACAATGAGCAGTTCTTC
d_gene: .; abundance: few; v_gene: TRBV5-5; j_gene: TRBJ2-7; CDR3aa: CASSLDVYEQYF; CDR3nt: TGTGCCAGCAGCTTGGATGTGTACGAGCAGTACTTC
d_gene: .; abundance: few; v_gene: TRBV11-2; j_gene: TRBJ2-1; CDR3aa: CASSLEWGYNEQFF; CDR3nt: TGTGCCAGCAGCTTAGAATGGGGGTACAATGAGCAGTTCTTC
d_gene: TRBD1; abundance: once; v_gene: TRBV7-2; j_gene: TRBJ2-2; CDR3aa: CATRQGRNTGELFF; CDR3nt: TGTGCCACCCGACAGGGACGGAACACCGGGGAGCTGTTTTTT
d_gene: TRBD2; abundance: many; v_gene: TRBV20-1; j_gene: TRBJ2-1; CDR3aa: CSAPPPSGTSGGSYNEQFF; CDR3nt: TGCAGTGCCCCACCCCCCTCCGGGACTAGCGGGGGCTCCTACAATGAGCAGTTCTTC
d_gene: .; abundance: few; v_gene: TRBV2; j_gene: TRBJ1-2; CDR3aa: CASMAFVVFNYGYTF; CDR3nt: TGTGCCAGCATGGCGTTTGTCGTATTCAACTATGGCTACACCTTC
d_gene: .; abundance: .; v_gene: TRBV5-1; j_gene: TRBJ2-1; CDR3aa: CASSPIPGLSGDEQFF; CDR3nt: TGCGCCAGCAGCCCCATCCCGGGTCTGTCGGGAGATGAGCAGTTCTTC
d_gene: .; abundance: many; v_gene: TRBV9; j_gene: TRBJ2-7; CDR3aa: CASSVRGTDYEQYF; CDR3nt: TGTGCCAGCAGCGTAAGAGGAACGGACTACGAGCAGTACTTC
d_gene: .; abundance: .; v_gene: TRBV7-2; j_gene: TRBJ2-5; CDR3aa: CASSSSRTGETQYF; CDR3nt: TGTGCCAGCAGCTCATCCCGCACGGGGGAGACCCAGTACTTC